This entry lists 25 T cell receptor beta chains sequenced from one sample in a study of read filtering for tumor transcriptome and immune sequencing. Molecular barcoded adaptors covering alpha/delta and beta/gamma chains were used on roughly 400 ng RNA. TCRdb fed the reads into MiXCR, producing one record per CDR3 protein. The profile shows 75,000 to 95,000 distinct CDR3 sequences, around a fifth of them singletons. Sample: a population of CD138-negative cells sorted from bone marrow. The origin of the receptors is a donor at least 40 years old with multiple myeloma.

This clonotype was seen repeatedly, ten times or more. The chain couples TRBV4-1 to TRBJ2-5; D perhaps matches TRBD1 (5 bases). This CDR3 contains 15 residues. Germline V CDR1 and CDR2: MGHRA, YSYEKL. The germline V and J ends were trimmed by 0 bases and 7 bases, with 15 bases remaining between them. The CDR3 region has the DNA TGCGCCAGCAGCCAAGACTCCAGGGTAGCAGGGACCCAGTACTTC. The encoded protein is CASSQDSRVAGTQYF.

This clonotype turned up a few times. The chain uses TRBV18 and TRBJ1-4; TRBD1 matches at 7 bases. After removal of 6 bases from V and 5 bases from J, the junction contained 6 bases not matched to a gene. The CDR3 length is 14 residues. From germline, CDR1 is KGHSH and CDR2 LQKENI. The chain's CDR3 is CASSATGQNEKLFF. CDR3 DNA: TGTGCCAGCTCGGCGACAGGGCAGAATGAAAAACTGTTTTTT.

The chain recombines TRBV20-1 with TRBJ1-5; 7 bases agree with TRBD1. The CDR3 loop spans 14 amino acids. Germline trimming cut 6 bases from V and 3 bases from J; bases unmatched to any gene: 8. Germline CDR1 and CDR2: DFQATT and SNEGSKA (reference sequence). CDR3 in DNA: TGCAGTGCCGGTCGGGACAGCCTCAATCAGCCCCAGCATTTT. Amino acids: CSAGRDSLNQPQHF.

This clonotype came up many times. The rearrangement uses TRBV29-1 and TRBJ1-1; 11 bases map to TRBD1. After removal of 6 bases from V and 3 bases from J, the junction contained 9 bases not matched to a gene. This CDR3 has 15 residues. Germline V gene lookup returns CDR1 SQVTM and CDR2 ANQGSEA. CDR3 DNA: TGCAGCGTAGCCGGGACAGGGGGGGCGGACACTGAAGCTTTCTTT. It translates to CSVAGTGGADTEAFF.

In its sample, this clonotype was seen many times. This chain joins TRBV5-1 and TRBJ2-2, with D possibly being TRBD1 or TRBD2 (5 bases each). CDR1 and CDR2 (germline): SGHRS, YFSETQ. The CDR3 has 15 residues. Deletions cut 2 bases from V and 4 bases from J, with 12 bases between. The CDR3 spells CASSFGTFSTGELFF. Here the CDR3 DNA reads TGCGCCAGCAGCTTCGGGACGTTCTCCACCGGGGAGCTGTTTTTT.

This clonotype has at least ten counts. The rearrangement links TRBV5-1 to TRBJ2-5, with 7 bases lining up with TRBD1. This CDR3 contains 13 residues. Germline V CDR1 and CDR2: SGHRS, YFSETQ. Losses at the gene ends were 4 bases for V and 3 bases for J; bases not matched to a gene: 3. The CDR3 nucleotides are TGCGCCAGCAGCACCCAGGGGGAAGAGACCCAGTACTTC. This translates into CASSTQGEETQYF.

This clonotype was detected many times. The chain employs TRBV6-2 or TRBV6-3 and TRBJ2-1; D remains unclear. The germline V gene encodes CDR1 MNHEY and CDR2 SVGEGT. Deletions cut 2 bases from V and 8 bases from J, with 19 bases between. There are 16 residues in the CDR3. The CDR3 protein is CASSYPTPVLVDEQFF. The CDR3 DNA is TGTGCCAGCAGTTACCCCACGCCCGTCCTGGTAGATGAGCAGTTCTTC.

This clonotype has a count of ten or more. The V call is TRBV12-3 or TRBV12-4, the J call TRBJ1-6; 7 nucleotides match TRBD1. With 7 bases clipped from V and 6 bases from J, the junction kept 6 bases outside the gene matches. The CDR3 length is 14 residues. The CDR3: CASTIRDSNSPLHF. Written as DNA, the CDR3 is TGTGCCAGCACCATCCGGGACAGTAATTCACCCCTCCACTTT.

This clonotype was counted ten times or more. The V gene is TRBV20-1, the J gene TRBJ2-5; unclear D gene. Per germline, CDR1 DFQATT and CDR2 SNEGSKA (reference sequence). V shed 2 bases and J shed 2 bases, with 15 bases lying between them. CDR3 length: 15 residues. This chain's CDR3 is CSARPAVGYQETQYF. The DNA of the CDR3 is TGCAGTGCTAGACCCGCGGTTGGTTATCAAGAGACCCAGTACTTC.

This chain links TRBV7-2 with TRBJ2-7; no definite D call. This CDR3 region has 13 residues. Germline V lookup: CDR1 SGHTA, CDR2 FQGNSA. V gave up 5 bases and J gave up 2 bases, with 10 bases separating them. CDR3 in amino acids: CASSLDFAYEQYF. DNA for the CDR3: TGTGCCAGCAGCCTAGATTTCGCCTACGAGCAGTACTTC.

This clonotype was seen many times. The chain is built from TRBV29-1 and TRBJ2-5; no firm D call. V lost 1 base to trimming and J lost 1 base, with 10 bases between them. The CDR3 runs to 14 residues. Germline-derived CDR1 and CDR2 are SQVTM and ANQGSEA. CDR3 sequence (DNA): TGCAGCGTTGAAGGAGTCAGAGTCCAAGAGACCCAGTACTTC. This translates into CSVEGVRVQETQYF.

This clonotype has ten or more counts. The genes are TRBV2 and TRBJ2-3; 8 bases are shared with TRBD1. The V and J ends lost 7 bases and 2 bases, in that order; junction bases with no gene match: 2. CDR3 length equals 13 residues. In germline, CDR1 is SNHLY, CDR2 FYNNEI. The CDR3: CASKGQATDTQYF. The DNA of the CDR3 is TGTGCCAGCAAGGGACAGGCCACAGATACGCAGTATTTT.

This clonotype came up many times. The chain combines TRBV5-1 with TRBJ2-1, with TRBD2 as a possible D gene (5 bases). V lost 0 bases and J 9 bases, leaving 19 bases between the germline ends. This CDR3 is 16 amino acids long. CDR1 is SGHRS, CDR2 YFSETQ, per germline. The CDR3 DNA reads as TGCGCCAGCAGCTTGGGTAGTGAGACTACTCTCGGTGAGCAGTTCTTC. This gives the protein CASSLGSETTLGEQFF. The entire variable domain, with the rest obtained from reference TRBV5-1 and TRBJ2-1, is as follows: KAGVTQTPRYLIKTRGQQVTLSCSPISGHRSVSWYQQTPGQGLQFLFEYFSETQRNKGNFPGRFSGRQFSNSRSEMNVSTLELGDSALYLCASSLGSETTLGEQFFGPGTRLTVL.

V gene TRBV5-1 combines with J gene TRBJ2-5, with D hard to call. This CDR3 has 13 amino acids. Germline-derived CDR1 and CDR2 are SGHRS and YFSETQ. The germline V and J ends were trimmed by 2 bases and 4 bases, with 9 bases remaining between them. CDR3 region: CASSFLGAETQYF. The CDR3 nucleotides read TGCGCCAGCAGCTTTTTAGGTGCAGAGACCCAGTACTTC.

This clonotype has at least ten counts. The chain recombines TRBV30 with TRBJ1-4; D remains ambiguous. The V gene's germline CDR1 is GTSNPN and CDR2 SVGIG (reference sequence). V was shortened by 0 bases and J by 8 bases, with 10 bases between the two germline ends. The length of the CDR3 is 13 residues. The CDR3 loop reads CAWSVIPREKLFF. For the CDR3, the DNA is TGTGCCTGGAGTGTAATCCCTCGGGAAAAACTGTTTTTT.

This clonotype occurred many times. The CDR3 loop reads CASSPLRSGSYNEQFF. The DNA of the CDR3 is TGTGCCAGCAGCCCCCTCCGGAGTGGGTCCTACAATGAGCAGTTCTTC. The rearrangement joins TRBV9 to TRBJ2-1; D gene unclear. This CDR3 spans 16 amino acids. Germline V gene lookup returns CDR1 SGDLS and CDR2 YYNGEE. V lost 4 bases, J lost 1 base, and 15 bases lay in between.

In the case of this clonotype: A much larger clone differs by one base, so this may be a read error. The chain links TRBV28 to TRBJ1-2; 9 nucleotides agree with TRBD1. CDR1 and CDR2 from the germline V gene are MDHEN and SYDVKM. V lost 4 bases and J lost 7; bases outside the gene matches: 10. The CDR3 covers 15 residues. As DNA, the CDR3 is TGTGCCAGCAGTTCAATAGGGACAGGGTTAACTGGCTACACCTTC. Protein sequence: CASSSIGTGLTGYTF.

In its sample, this clonotype was seen a few times. This chain uses TRBV7-2 with TRBJ2-1, with 7 bases identical to TRBD1. With 2 bases clipped from V and 2 bases from J, the junction kept 0 bases outside the gene matches. The CDR3 has 14 residues. Looked up from germline, CDR1 is SGHTA and CDR2 is FQGNSA. In nucleotides, the CDR3 is TGTGCCAGCAGCTTACAGGGGGCCTACAATGAGCAGTTCTTC. Amino acid sequence: CASSLQGAYNEQFF.

This clonotype was picked up a small number of times. The J gene is TRBJ1-5, the V gene TRBV24-1, with D tentatively TRBD1 (6 bases). CDR3 length equals 13 residues. Germline values: CDR1 KGHDR, CDR2 SFDVKD. The V gene lost 5 bases and the J gene lost 6 bases, with 10 bases spanning the gap. The CDR3 DNA follows: TGTGCCACCAGTGGGCAGGGGTTTCAGCCCCAGCATTTT. Its translation is CATSGQGFQPQHF.

The table lists this clonotype with many counts. The rearrangement joins TRBV24-1 to TRBJ2-2; no firm D call. V lost 1 base and J 7 bases, leaving 12 bases between the germline ends. The CDR3 is made up of 15 amino acids. Germline V gene data show CDR1 as KGHDR and CDR2 as SFDVKD. Here the CDR3 reads CATSDFSHNHGELFF. CDR3 DNA sequence: TGTGCCACCAGTGATTTTTCTCACAACCACGGGGAGCTGTTTTTT.

This clonotype occurred a few times. The chain recombines TRBV5-1 with TRBJ1-1, with D maybe TRBD1 (5 bases). Looked up from germline, CDR1 is SGHRS and CDR2 is YFSETQ. The CDR3 runs 13 residues. Trimming shortened V by 4 bases and J by 0 bases, and 7 bases separated the two germline ends. The chain's CDR3 is CASSTGMNTEAFF. CDR3 DNA sequence: TGCGCCAGCAGCACAGGAATGAACACTGAAGCTTTCTTT.

This clonotype was observed at least ten times. The chain employs TRBV2 and TRBJ1-1; 7 bases line up with TRBD1. Germline values: CDR1 SNHLY, CDR2 FYNNEI. The CDR3 runs 13 residues. V trimming: 4 bases; J trimming: 3 bases; junction bases outside the gene matches: 2. The CDR3 DNA sequence: TGTGCCAGCAGTGCAGGGGGGTACACTGAAGCTTTCTTT. Translated, it gives CASSAGGYTEAFF.

This clonotype was seen at least ten times. The V call is TRBV28, the J call TRBJ1-5; TRBD1 matches 7 bases. V was clipped by 4 bases and J by 2 bases; unmatched bases: 5. The CDR3 runs to 15 residues. Looked up from germline, CDR1 is MDHEN and CDR2 is SYDVKM. This chain's CDR3 is CASSSGGEGNQPQHF. The CDR3 DNA reads TGTGCCAGCAGTTCAGGGGGGGAGGGCAATCAGCCCCAGCATTTT. The full variable domain, completed using reference TRBV28 and TRBJ1-5, is DVKVTQSSRYLVKRTGEKVFLECVQDMDHENMFWYRQDPGLGLRLIYFSYDVKMKEKGDIPEGYSVSREKKERFSLILESASTNQTSMYLCASSSGGEGNQPQHFGDGTRLSIL.

CDR3 sequence reads: CASSGVTGELFF. The CDR3 DNA follows: TGTGCCAGCAGTGGCGTGACCGGGGAGCTGTTTTTT. The chain uses TRBV6-5 and TRBJ2-2, with no clear D. CDR3 length: 12 residues. Germline assignment: CDR1 MNHEY and CDR2 SVGAGI. The V end lost 5 bases, the J end lost 5 bases, and 6 bases lay between the germline ends.

In its sample, this clonotype was seen many times. V is TRBV14 and J is TRBJ1-4; unclear D gene. This CDR3 is built from 17 residues. Looked up from germline, CDR1 is SGHDN and CDR2 is FVKESK. Trimming pared 0 bases from V and 3 bases from J, leaving 14 bases between. CDR3 sequence: CASSQDESRWPNEKLFF. The CDR3 nucleotides are TGTGCCAGCAGCCAAGATGAATCCCGGTGGCCTAATGAAAAACTGTTTTTT.